The following is a TCR beta chain sequence with its context. This clonotype was seen ten or more times. Its antigen is still unknown. Per-base qualities were not stored, and no clone one base away is much larger. cDNA was synthesized by template-switch 5'RACE using a primer with a 10-nucleotide random unique molecular identifier that tagged each TCR transcript. Every sequencing run covered 15-18 subjects and yielded more than 200 million TCR-beta sequences. Total RNA was extracted with the RNeasy kit. Using the KAPA Real-time Library Amplification kit, TCR-beta VDJ regions were amplified with primers for the TCR constant region and the 5'RACE anchor. Sample indexes and Illumina adaptors were added in a first PCR, after which library yield was increased in a second PCR. After Ampure bead purification, the TCR product of roughly 650 bp was size-selected on a 2% E-gel SizeSelection system. Before pooling, libraries had their quality checked on a Bioanalyzer, their concentration measured with Qubit, and their quantity determined with the Kapa Library Quantification kit. Paired-end 2 x 150 bp sequencing of the libraries was performed on an Illumina HiSeq 2500. To increase sequence diversity, roughly 25-31% phiX was spiked into each library pool. In the source study's methods: The UMI-based MiGEC pipeline processed quality-filtered reads and removed over 80% of raw TCR sequences during error correction. VDJ genes were aligned to IMGT germline references, and clonotypes were defined by unique CDR3 amino acid sequence plus V-J genes. Clonal expansion, Shannon diversity, and CDR3 relatedness (CalcPairwiseDistances, ClusterSamples) were evaluated with VDJtools, and phylogenetic trees were built with CLCbio workbench. A clone was classed as expanded if it had 8 or more unique UMIs, a cutoff based on coefficient-of-variation modelling across technical triplicates. TCRdb passed the public sequencing reads through fastp at Q25 and MiXCR, retaining productive beta sequences. Rows are combined by CDR3 protein, so each entry shows the most common genes and DNA. These V and J calls derive from TCRdb rather than the authors' analysis. The sample profile shows under 60,000 distinct CDR3 sequences; around 3.3% of them were found once. About 5.4% of the sample goes to the ten largest clones.

For the unsorted PBMC libraries, 2 million PBMCs were stored in RNAlater at -80 degrees C until RNA extraction and were used to generate the libraries. Multiple sclerosis patients were enrolled in a US clinical protocol evaluating disease progression by magnetic resonance imaging. PBMCs were separated from peripheral blood using Ficoll-Hypaque density gradient centrifugation and then cryopreserved in liquid nitrogen. CDR1 and CDR2, per the germline V gene, are SGHTA and FQGNSA. The CDR3 starts with the cysteine, ends with the phenylalanine, and has 19 residues. This entry keeps only the CDR3 DNA: 57 bases, framed from base 1. The junction carries 26 bases between V and J, which are trimmed by 1 base and 4 bases respectively. The data were taken from a study of neurological immune-mediated disorders (dated by TCRdb to between 2018 and 2021). Regarding the complete study: Among the approximately 34 multiple sclerosis patients, relapsing-remitting MS accounted for approximately 30 and secondary progressive MS accounted for 3. The study compared peripheral blood TCR-beta repertoires of HTLV-I-associated myelopathy (HAM/TSP) patients, multiple sclerosis patients and healthy controls using UMI-based sequencing. The cohort included around 70 subjects: roughly 14 with HAM/TSP, some 34 with multiple sclerosis, and 20 or so healthy controls. The approximately 98 TCR-beta libraries included longitudinal samples, technical triplicates and paired sorted CD4+ and CD8+ T-cell subsets alongside PBMC samples. What the authors observed across the whole study: Repertoires from 18 of 34 MS patients were grouped by phylogenetic analysis into a cluster of related CDR3 sequences, suggesting a possible repertoire-level signature. No clinical or MRI features were associated with the MS cluster, and the authors said that larger cohorts are needed. The highest TCR clonal expansion was observed in HAM/TSP patients, whereas the lowest was observed in MS patients, even when compared with healthy controls. No identical CDR3 amino acid sequences were shared among expanded clones across subjects, suggesting private TCR-beta repertoires in all groups.

The source material was PBMCs. The sequence was collected from a man aged 40-49 years with multiple sclerosis. The chain uses TRBV7-2 and TRBJ2-7, with TRBD2 as a weak D call on 6 bases. The CDR3 protein is CASSLDTPGASSVRYEQYF. The bases read TGTGCCAGCAGCTTAGATACCCCGGGAGCTTCTAGCGTGAGGTACGAGCAGTACTTC.